This TCR beta chain was captured by sequencing in a study of PD-1 blockade in mismatch repair-deficient tumors. Study at large: Enrolled about 2013-2016, patients had progressing, pretreated mismatch repair-deficient cancers of 12 types.

In this sample, this clone turned up a few times. The CDR3 consists of 14 residues. The germline gives CDR1 LGHNA, CDR2 YNFKEQ. V gave up 4 bases and J gave up 5 bases; unmatched junction bases: 6. Sequencing used immunoSEQ multiplex PCR; TCRdb keeps in-frame clones, though not all of them. The table lists approximately 40,000 clones, about 85% of them singletons. TCRs were sequenced from a few patients responding to pembrolizumab. This chain joins TRBV4-2 and TRBJ2-7; the match to TRBD2 covers 9 bases. The origin of this receptor is an adult with mismatch repair-deficient cancer. The sequencing here drew on peripheral blood, taken 4 weeks after starting pembrolizumab. The chain's CDR3 is CASSRERTSDEQYF. DNA for the CDR3: TGTGCCAGCAGCCGAGAGAGGACTAGCGACGAGCAGTACTTC.